The clone carrying this T cell receptor beta chain was observed a handful of times. Its target is unknown. The data were taken from a study of CD8 T cells in ankylosing spondylitis. Each TCR beta library was made by quantitative 5'-RACE that incorporated molecular barcodes. TCRdb reprocessed the 5' RACE reads via MiXCR and lists one record per CDR3 protein. This sample yields around 340,000 distinct CDR3 sequences, of which roughly 14% are seen a single time; 0.9% to 1.2% belongs to the top ten. This CDR3 spans 17 amino acids. Findings and limits, study-wide: There was a TCR beta motif, made of eight highly homologous variants, that appeared characteristic of ankylosing spondylitis blood. It was reported that disease-linked clones were significantly enriched in matched ankylosing spondylitis synovial fluid.

This clonotype originated in a male donor with ankylosing spondylitis or in good health (not recorded which). The chain joins TRBV3-2 to TRBJ2-3; the D segment call TRBD1 is taken from the table without a DNA check. TRBV3-2 is flagged as a pseudogene. Sequenced sample: blood, either unsorted or a sorted T cell fraction (not recorded which). This CDR3 reads CASSLKKGGRLTDTQYF. The DNA for the CDR3 is TGTGCCAGCAGCCTTAAAAAGGGGGGACGGCTCACAGATACGCAGTATTTT.